The present T cell receptor beta chain was sequenced within a study of shared clonotypes between healthy human individuals. Study as a whole: The donor pool was made up of two women and three men aged 18 to 49. The study, taken as a whole, reports: Depth was large, yet rarefaction showed that sorted-subset sequencing was incomplete.

This clone was recorded once. The antigen is unknown. The repertoire was sequenced with immunoSEQ multiplex PCR; TCRdb's copy has only in-frame clones and lacks some. The top ten clones hold roughly 1.2% of a sample with about 1.5 million clones, roughly 97% of them seen once. Partitioning of CD4+ cells yielded a CD45RA+ naive subset and a CD45RA-negative memory subset. CDR3 length: 13 amino acids. Germline V gives CDR1 MNHNY, CDR2 SVGAGI (reference sequence). Trimming left V 2 bases short and J 8 bases short, with 10 bases between. V gene TRBV6-6 combines with J gene TRBJ2-1; possible D gene TRBD1, 5 bases. The receptor's source is a man younger than 45 in good health. The specimen sequenced was naive CD4+ T cells sorted from blood. As to subset: CD45RA+ positively selected. The CDR3 protein is CASSYPSRDEQFF. The CDR3 coding sequence is TGTGCCAGCAGTTACCCAAGCAGGGATGAGCAGTTCTTC.